A single TCR beta chain is shown here with its context. The antigen it recognizes is unknown. One base away there is no much larger clone; base qualities are not given. Donors were healthy HIV-negative adults with no recently reported acute infections or vaccinations. Every donor was a Caucasian adult living in Nashville, Tennessee, USA. CD4+ T cells were enriched through magnetic negative selection, after which naive cells were positively selected on CD45RA and the remaining negative fraction served as the memory subset. Blood was obtained by leukapheresis, after which PBMCs were separated by Ficoll-Histopaque density gradient centrifugation and cryopreserved in liquid nitrogen vapor phase. Analytical flow cytometry was used to check the purity and quantity of every magnetically sorted T cell population. Genomic DNA was isolated from every sorted fraction and measured by UV absorbance on a Nanodrop 2000c.

This record comes from a study of shared clonotypes between healthy human individuals (dated by TCRdb to 2018 to 2020). Study-level background: The cohort included three men and two women between 18 and 49 years of age. To estimate repertoire size and how much clonotype sharing occurs between individuals, the study deeply sequenced the blood TCR repertoires of about 5 healthy adults. Per donor, leukapheresis produced somewhere between about 0.85 and 8.9 billion PBMCs. Per donor, three plates each were used for CD4 naive and CD4 memory, two for CD8 naive, and one for CD8 memory. To increase sequencing depth and limit assay-specific biases, TCR repertoire library preparation and sequencing were carried out by different laboratories using diverse techniques. The study at large found these results: Sampling was limited to blood, and TCR repertoires in tissue likely differ from TCR repertoires in blood. Pairwise subsampling led to the expectation that sequencing depth would affect the degree of clonotype sharing among donors. Because the study included only a small number of donors, the genetic and exposure-history diversity represented was limited. Compared with non-shared clonotypes, clonotypes shared by all four sorted-subset donors had higher generation probabilities. Naive subsets generally had larger estimated clonotype richness than memory subsets did. Incomplete sequencing was indicated by rarefaction of sorted-subset datasets, despite the large sequencing depth. Sharing across a handful of donors was observed for approximately 5% of naive CD4, around 3.5% of naive CD8, 2% to 2.5% of memory CD4, and around 0.4% of memory CD8 clonotypes.

TCR CDR3 regions were amplified from genomic DNA by multiplex PCR using the deep immunoSEQ assay. Extracted genomic DNA from each cell subset was distributed evenly across all wells of several immunoSEQ 96-well plates, and each plate was treated as a replicate. Each replicate PCR for sorted subsets received around 0.2 ug genomic DNA, equal to about 30,000 T cell genomes. Purified libraries were quantified with a Qubit 3.0 fluorometer, sized on a Bioanalyzer 2100, and re-quantified with the KAPA Library Quantification kit. Every immunoSEQ 96-well plate was sequenced on a separate single-read 150-cycle Illumina NextSeq 550 flow cell. The source study handled its data this way. Because the immunoSEQ output included only junctional sequences and no quality scores, the filtering could not be the same as the filtering used for full-length reads. Sequences were annotated with PyIR, a Python wrapper for IgBLAST v1.9, using IMGT germline references to assign V/J genes and CDR3. Any read was removed if the V/J assignment was weak (E-value above 1e-6), the CDR3 was missing, or the read contained stop codons, out-of-frame junctions, or ambiguous translated residues. V3J clonotypes were defined as sequences sharing an identical inferred V gene, J gene, and CDR3 amino acid sequence. Percentage overlap between repertoires was computed as shared unique clonotypes divided by the size of the smaller repertoire. Repertoire richness was assessed with RTK rarefaction, the Chao1 estimator, and Recon v2.1 estimates of unobserved clonotypes. OLGA was used to compute generation probabilities for all TCRbeta clonotypes that the gDNA method yielded from a handful of donors. TCRdb took over this immuneACCESS table, retaining in-frame rearrangements with V and J assigned. Such tables are incomplete; in checked studies, under half of the missing clones stem from an unresolved V gene, and the remainder is unexplained. That table furnishes V, J and clone size, whereas the DNA furnished D and trimming. This sample has 2 million to 2.5 million clones in its table, and about nine tenths of those were observed once. 0.37% of the sample is held by the ten biggest clonotypes.

This TCR was recovered from a man between 18 and 29 years old in good health. Some clones in this sample may be carry-over from other donors' samples. Source material: naive CD4+ T cells from PBMCs. The cell subset or site label of this sample denotes: CD45RA+ positively selected.

The sequence in DNA is TGTGCCAGCAGATATTGGGGCAGGACAGGGAACACTGAAGCTTTCTTT. Its protein reads: CASRYWGRTGNTEAFF. The rearrangement combines TRBV19 with TRBJ1-1; the junction holds 7 bases that match TRBD1. V has 9 bases trimmed and J has 1 base trimmed; junction bases matching no gene number 14. The germline V gene (reference sequence) gives CDR1 as LNHDA and CDR2 as SQIVND. The cysteine opens and the phenylalanine closes a CDR3 of 16 amino acids. Only the CDR3 portion is preserved as DNA: 48 bases, with reading frame beginning at the first base. When the CDR3 is completed using the reference TRBV19 and TRBJ1-1 genes on either side, the full variable domain is DGGITQSPKYLFRKEGQNVTLSCEQNLNHDAMYWYRQDPGQGLRLIYYSQIVNDFQKGDIAEGYSVSREKKESFPLTVTSAQKNPTAFYLCASRYWGRTGNTEAFFGQGTRLTVV.